Reported below is one TCR beta chain. Antigen specificity is unknown. The sample belongs to a study of vaccination effects on CD4 cells after COVID-19. Antigen-specific CD4+ T cell clonotypes were called by their expansion after viral peptide-pool culture in ViraFEST. CD4+ T cells were isolated after around 10 days of culture. Nucleocapsid antibody tests were negative, and the vaccine recipients had no prior SARS-CoV-2 infection. Every well housed some 2 million PBMC, which grew in culture alongside 8.5 to 10 IU/ml IL-2 and 10 ug/ml peptides. Points from the study as a whole: In healthy vaccinees, only 1 of 255 vaccine-induced clones cross-reacted with common cold coronaviruses.

Assay used: immunoSEQ multiplex PCR; TCRdb lists only in-frame clones, some missing. Of over 45,000 clones listed, more than 60% are singletons. Sequenced material: CD4+ T cells from PBMCs cultured with SARS-CoV-2 spike peptides, taken before COVID-19 vaccination. The TCR sequence derives from a human donor who received a COVID-19 vaccine.

The CDR3 DNA sequence: TGCAGCGTTGATGGAGGGCAGTACCGTGATGGGACCTTC. Protein sequence: CSVDGGQYRDGTF. This chain links TRBV29-1 with TRBJ1-2, with no clear D. Germline CDR1 is SQVTM and CDR2 is ANQGSEA. V gave up 3 bases and J gave up 14 bases, with 22 bases separating them. CDR3 length: 13 residues.